Listed below are T cell receptor beta chains from one sample, sequenced in a study of T cell responses to AZD1222 COVID-19 vaccine. Here immunoSEQ multiplex PCR was the method, and the copy in TCRdb shows in-frame clones only, minus some. In the table there are approximately 80,000 clones, 90% of which are singletons. The sample here was peripheral blood, taken 28 days after the second AZD1222 dose. The receptors shown here come from an adult who received the AZD1222 COVID-19 vaccine. Both conserved end residues are part of each CDR3. D genes are given only for firm matches. Only some rows state a clone size, as once, few, many or a class for expanded clones.

TRBV9	TRBJ2-1	TRBD2	-	TGTGCCAGCAGCGCCCTAGCGGGAGGTACCTACAATGAGCAGTTCTTC	CASSALAGGTYNEQFF
TRBV25-1	TRBJ1-1	-	-	TGTGCCAGCAGCCTCGGTGGGAGTGGTGGAGACACTGAAGCTTTCTTT	CASSLGGSGGDTEAFF
TRBV30	TRBJ1-1	-	-	TGTGCCTGGAGATGGACCAAGAACACTGAAGCTTTCTTT	CAWRWTKNTEAFF
TRBV30	TRBJ2-7	-	-	TGTGCCCGTGGGGCAGATAACTACGAGCAGTACTTC	CARGADNYEQYF
TRBV19	TRBJ2-5	TRBD2	-	TGTGCCAGCAAGGAAATTAGCGGGGGGAAGGTAACCCAGTACTTC	CASKEISGGKVTQYF
TRBV5-1	TRBJ2-7	TRBD2	-	TGCGCCAGCAGCCCGACTCTTCGGACTAGCTCCCCATACGAGCAGTACTTC	CASSPTLRTSSPYEQYF
TRBV6-5	TRBJ1-2	-	-	TGTGCCAGCAGTTACTTGGGGGCGGACTATGGCTACACCTTC	CASSYLGADYGYTF
TRBV29-1	TRBJ1-3	-	-	TGCAGCGTACAGGGTTTATTAAACACCATATATTTT	CSVQGLLNTIYF
TRBV19	TRBJ1-4	-	-	TGTGCCAGTAGTATCCCTCTCAGGGGAGATGAAAAACTGTTTTTT	CASSIPLRGDEKLFF
TRBV9	TRBJ2-2	TRBD2	-	TGTGCCAGCAGCGGCCTAGCGGGAGGGCCGTCGAACACCGGGGAGCTGTTTTTT	CASSGLAGGPSNTGELFF
TRBV6-5	TRBJ2-7	-	-	TGTGCCAGCACAGTAGGGGGGCTTAACTACGAGCAGTACTTC	CASTVGGLNYEQYF
TRBV5-5	TRBJ2-7	-	-	TGTGCCAGCAGCTTGACCGCTGGGGAGCAGTACTTC	CASSLTAGEQYF
TRBV5-4	TRBJ1-1	-	-	TGTGCCAGCAGCTTGGGACTTCAATTAGGAGCTTTCTTT	CASSLGLQLGAFF
TRBV7-2	TRBJ2-3	-	-	TGTGCCAGCAGCTTAGGTGGCGCAGATACGCAGTATTTT	CASSLGGADTQYF
TRBV12-3/TRBV12-4	TRBJ2-5	TRBD1	-	TGTGCCAGCAGTCAGGGGGCCGGGGAGACCCAGTACTTC	CASSQGAGETQYF
TRBV29-1	TRBJ2-5	TRBD1	-	TGCAGCTCAATCCGGGACAGGGGGGAGACCCAGTACTTC	CSSIRDRGETQYF
TRBV5-1	TRBJ1-1	-	-	TGCGCCAGCAGCAGACAGGACAGCCCCATGAACACTGAAGCTTTCTTT	CASSRQDSPMNTEAFF
TRBV5-1	TRBJ1-2	-	-	TGCGCCAGCAGCTCAGGGGTTAACTATGGCTACACCTTC	CASSSGVNYGYTF
TRBV30	TRBJ2-7	-	-	TGTGCCTGGAAGAAATTTAGCTCCTACGAGCAGTACTTC	CAWKKFSSYEQYF
TRBV7-6	TRBJ1-1	-	-	TGTGCCAGCAGCCGGCAGGGGACTGAAGCTTTCTTT	CASSRQGTEAFF
TRBV5-1	TRBJ2-7	TRBD1	-	TGCGCCAGCAGGGAGACAGGGGCCTCCTACGAGCAGTACTTC	CASRETGASYEQYF
TRBV5-6	TRBJ1-5	-	-	TGTGCCAGCAGCTTGGGAAAAGGGTGGCAGCCCCAGCATTTT	CASSLGKGWQPQHF
TRBV18	TRBJ1-1	-	-	TGTGCCAGCTCACGGACCGTGAACACTGAAGCTTTCTTT	CASSRTVNTEAFF
TRBV27	TRBJ2-7	-	once	TGTGCCAGCAGCCCCTGGGAGGCGATGGGCTCCTACGAGCAGTACTTC	CASSPWEAMGSYEQYF
TRBV19	TRBJ2-6	-	-	TGTGCCAGTAGTATACAGGTTAATGGGGCCAACGTCCTGACTTTC	CASSIQVNGANVLTF
TRBV28	TRBJ1-5	TRBD1	-	TGTGCCAGCAGTTTTCGTGAAGGGGGCGGTTATCAGCCCCAGCATTTT	CASSFREGGGYQPQHF
TRBV5-4	TRBJ2-1	-	-	TGTGCCAGCAGCCCGGGGCTGGGGCGGGAGCAGTTCTTC	CASSPGLGREQFF
TRBV11-3	TRBJ1-1	TRBD1	-	TGTGCCAGCAGCTCTCGACAGGGCGGGAACACTGAAGCTTTCTTT	CASSSRQGGNTEAFF
TRBV24-1	TRBJ2-3	TRBD1	-	TGTGCCACCAGTGACTCAGGGGGCGGGAAAGATACGCAGTATTTT	CATSDSGGGKDTQYF
TRBV7-9	TRBJ2-1	-	-	TGTGCCAGCAGTCCAAGGTCGTCCCGACAGTACAATGAGCAGTTCTTC	CASSPRSSRQYNEQFF
TRBV5-6	TRBJ1-5	-	-	TGTGCCAGCAGCTTTGGGGGGGAAGGTCAGCCCCAGCATTTT	CASSFGGEGQPQHF
TRBV4-1	TRBJ1-5	-	-	TGCGCCAGCAGCGAAGGGGGCAATCAGCCCCAGCATTTT	CASSEGGNQPQHF
TRBV10-3	TRBJ1-2	TRBD1	-	TGTGCCATCAGCCCTAGTCAGGACAGGGGCAATGGCTACACCTTC	CAISPSQDRGNGYTF
TRBV9	TRBJ2-7	TRBD1	-	TGTGCCAGCAGCCTAGGGGACAGGGGGGTCTACGAGCAGTACTTC	CASSLGDRGVYEQYF
TRBV29-1	TRBJ1-2	-	once	TGCAGCGTTGGGGACACAGTATACGGCTACACCTTC	CSVGDTVYGYTF
TRBV30	TRBJ1-1	-	-	TGTGCCTGGAGTTCGACAGTTAACACTGAAGCTTTCTTT	CAWSSTVNTEAFF
TRBV5-4	TRBJ1-2	-	-	TGTGCCAGCAGCTTAGCGGGATATGGCTACACCTTC	CASSLAGYGYTF
TRBV7-9	TRBJ1-2	-	-	TGTGCCAGCAGGAGGTGGTCGACAGAGAACTATGGCTACACCTTC	CASRRWSTENYGYTF
TRBV6-5	TRBJ1-5	-	-	TGTGCCAGCGGGACATTATATAGCAATCAGCCCCAGCATTTT	CASGTLYSNQPQHF
TRBV20-1	TRBJ2-7	-	-	TGCAGTGCTGACCAGGCTTACGAGCAGTACTTC	CSADQAYEQYF
TRBV11-1	TRBJ1-1	-	-	TGTGCCAGCAGCTTAGACCGGCGGGGAACGGTTAGGGCTTTCTTT	CASSLDRRGTVRAFF
TRBV5-4	TRBJ1-3	-	-	TGTGCCAGCAGCTTGGACCGGTTCTCTGGAAACACCATATATTTT	CASSLDRFSGNTIYF
TRBV7-6	TRBJ2-2	-	-	TGTGCCAGCAGCTTAGATTGGCAAACCTCCACCGGGGAGCTGTTTTTT	CASSLDWQTSTGELFF
TRBV7-9	TRBJ2-1	-	few	TGTGCCAGCAGCTTATATAGCGGAGTCCTCAATGAGCAGTTCTTC	CASSLYSGVLNEQFF
TRBV7-9	TRBJ1-1	-	-	TGTGCCAGCAGCGATGGGGTTGGAGGAACTGAAGCTTTCTTT	CASSDGVGGTEAFF
TRBV7-2	TRBJ1-3	TRBD1	-	TGTGCCAGCAGCGGGGGGACAGGTTCTTCGTCTGGAAACACCATATATTTT	CASSGGTGSSSGNTIYF